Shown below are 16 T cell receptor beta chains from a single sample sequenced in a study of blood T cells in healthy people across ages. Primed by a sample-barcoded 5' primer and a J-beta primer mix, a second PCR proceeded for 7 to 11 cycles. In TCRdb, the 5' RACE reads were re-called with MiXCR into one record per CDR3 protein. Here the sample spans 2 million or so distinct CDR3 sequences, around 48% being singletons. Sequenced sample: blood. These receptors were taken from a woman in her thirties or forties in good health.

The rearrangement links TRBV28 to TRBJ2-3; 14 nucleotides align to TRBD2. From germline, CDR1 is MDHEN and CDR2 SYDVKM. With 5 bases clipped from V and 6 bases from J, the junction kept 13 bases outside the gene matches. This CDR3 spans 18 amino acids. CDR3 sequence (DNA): TGTGCCAGCAGTCCCCTATCGACTAGCGGGGGGGCGGGGGATACGCAGTATTTT. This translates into CASSPLSTSGGAGDTQYF.

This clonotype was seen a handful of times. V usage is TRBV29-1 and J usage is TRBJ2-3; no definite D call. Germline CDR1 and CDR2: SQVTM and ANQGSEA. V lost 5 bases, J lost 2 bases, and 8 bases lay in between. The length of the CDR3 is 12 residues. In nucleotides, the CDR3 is TGCAGCGTTCAATACACCACAGATACGCAGTATTTT. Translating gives CSVQYTTDTQYF.

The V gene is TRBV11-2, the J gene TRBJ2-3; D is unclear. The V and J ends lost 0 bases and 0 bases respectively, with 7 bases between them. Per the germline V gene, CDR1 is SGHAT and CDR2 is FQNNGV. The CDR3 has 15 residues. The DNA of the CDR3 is TGTGCCAGCAGCTTAGATCTGCGCAGCACAGATACGCAGTATTTT. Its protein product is CASSLDLRSTDTQYF.

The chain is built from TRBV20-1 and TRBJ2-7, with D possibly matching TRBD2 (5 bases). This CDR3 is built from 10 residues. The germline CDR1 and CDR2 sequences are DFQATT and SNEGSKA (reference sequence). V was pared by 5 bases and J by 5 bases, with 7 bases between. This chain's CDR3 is CSALRDEQYF. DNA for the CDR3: TGCAGTGCTCTGCGGGACGAGCAGTACTTC.

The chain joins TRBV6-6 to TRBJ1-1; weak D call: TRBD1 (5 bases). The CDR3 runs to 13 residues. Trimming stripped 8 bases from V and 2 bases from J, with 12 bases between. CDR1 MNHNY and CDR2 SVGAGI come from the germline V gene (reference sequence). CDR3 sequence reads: CASVDSANTEAFF. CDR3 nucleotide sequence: TGTGCCAGCGTTGACAGCGCAAACACTGAAGCTTTCTTT.

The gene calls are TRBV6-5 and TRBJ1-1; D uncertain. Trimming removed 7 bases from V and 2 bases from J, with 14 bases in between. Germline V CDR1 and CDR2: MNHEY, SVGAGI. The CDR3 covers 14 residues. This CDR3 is CASNPRFVNTEAFF. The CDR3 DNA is TGTGCCAGCAATCCGAGGTTCGTTAACACTGAAGCTTTCTTT.

The CDR3: CATSRGGVGRTGYGYTF. The CDR3, as DNA: TGTGCCACCAGCAGAGGCGGCGTGGGCAGGACCGGCTATGGCTACACCTTC. V is TRBV15 and J is TRBJ1-2; D uncertain. V lost 1 base and J 4 bases, leaving 19 bases between the germline ends. Germline lookup yields CDR1 LNHNV and CDR2 YYDKDF (reference sequence). The CDR3 is 17 amino acids.

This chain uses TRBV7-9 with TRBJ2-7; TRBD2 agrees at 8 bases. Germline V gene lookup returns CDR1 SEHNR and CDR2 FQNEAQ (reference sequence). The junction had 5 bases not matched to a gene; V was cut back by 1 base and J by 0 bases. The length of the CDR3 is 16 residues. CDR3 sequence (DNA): TGTGCCAGCAGCTTAGACGGGGGGGCCTTCTCCTACGAGCAGTACTTC. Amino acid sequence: CASSLDGGAFSYEQYF.

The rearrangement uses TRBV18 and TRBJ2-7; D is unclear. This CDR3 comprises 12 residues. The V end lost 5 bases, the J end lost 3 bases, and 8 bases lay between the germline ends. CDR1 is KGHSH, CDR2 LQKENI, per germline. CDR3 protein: CASSTYHYEQYF. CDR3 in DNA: TGTGCCAGCTCAACGTATCACTACGAGCAGTACTTC.

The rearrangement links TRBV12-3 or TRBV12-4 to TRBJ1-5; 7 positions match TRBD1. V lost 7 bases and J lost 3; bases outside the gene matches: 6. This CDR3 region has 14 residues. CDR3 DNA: TGTGCCAGCAACGAGGGGGCCTTCAATCAGCCCCAGCATTTT. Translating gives CASNEGAFNQPQHF.

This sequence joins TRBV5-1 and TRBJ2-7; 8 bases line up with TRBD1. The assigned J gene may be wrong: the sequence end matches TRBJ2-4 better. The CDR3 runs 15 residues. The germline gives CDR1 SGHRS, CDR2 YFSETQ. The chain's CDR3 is CASSNDRGSLNIQYF. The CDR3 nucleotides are TGCGCCAGCAGCAACGACAGGGGATCGTTGAACATTCAGTACTTC.

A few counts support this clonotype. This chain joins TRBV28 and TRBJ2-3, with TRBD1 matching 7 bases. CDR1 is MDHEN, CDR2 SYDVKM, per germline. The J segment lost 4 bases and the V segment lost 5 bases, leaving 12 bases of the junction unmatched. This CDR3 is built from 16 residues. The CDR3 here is CASSIQTGLLADTQYF. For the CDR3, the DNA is TGTGCCAGCAGTATCCAGACAGGGCTCTTGGCAGATACGCAGTATTTT.

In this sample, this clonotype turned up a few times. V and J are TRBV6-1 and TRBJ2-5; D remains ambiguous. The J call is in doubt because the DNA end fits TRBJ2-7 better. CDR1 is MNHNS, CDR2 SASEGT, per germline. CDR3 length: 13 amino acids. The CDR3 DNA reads TGTGCCAGCAGTGTGGTCGACGGCTACGAGCAGTACTTC. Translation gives CASSVVDGYEQYF.

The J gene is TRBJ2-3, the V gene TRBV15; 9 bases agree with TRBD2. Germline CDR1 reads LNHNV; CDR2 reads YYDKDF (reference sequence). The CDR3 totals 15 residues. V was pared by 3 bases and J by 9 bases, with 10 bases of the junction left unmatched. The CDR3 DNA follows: TGTGCCACCAGCAGCCCTAGCGGGGAAAGGGCGACGCAGTATTTT. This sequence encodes CATSSPSGERATQYF. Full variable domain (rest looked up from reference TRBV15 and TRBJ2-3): DAMVIQNPRYQVTQFGKPVTLSCSQTLNHNVMYWYQQKSSQAPKLLFHYYDKDFNNEADTPDNFQSRRPNTSFCFLDIRSPGLGDTAMYLCATSSPSGERATQYFGPGTRLTVL.

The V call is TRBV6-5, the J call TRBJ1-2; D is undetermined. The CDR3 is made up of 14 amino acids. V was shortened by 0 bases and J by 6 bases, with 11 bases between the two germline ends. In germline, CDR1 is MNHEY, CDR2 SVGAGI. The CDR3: CASSYSNFRHGYTF. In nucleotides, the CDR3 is TGTGCCAGCAGTTACTCGAACTTTAGACATGGCTACACCTTC.

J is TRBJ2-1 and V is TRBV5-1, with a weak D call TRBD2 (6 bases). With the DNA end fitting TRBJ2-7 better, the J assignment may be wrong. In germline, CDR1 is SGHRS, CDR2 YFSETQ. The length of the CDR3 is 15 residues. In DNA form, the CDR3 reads TGCGCCAGCAGCTTGGTAGGCCAGGGACTGAATGAGCAGTACTTC. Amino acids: CASSLVGQGLNEQYF.